What follows is one TCR beta chain and its context. Germline V gene data show CDR1 as SGHRS and CDR2 as YFSETQ. CDR3 length: 15 residues. V dropped 2 bases and J dropped 2 bases, with 13 bases sitting between them. These data come from a study of control samples from healthy donors and cancer patients. The repertoire was sequenced with immunoSEQ multiplex PCR; TCRdb's copy has only in-frame clones and lacks some. The sample records about 120,000 clones, over 80% being singletons. The sequence came from a man of 80 years or more with head and neck cancer. The chain carries TRBV5-1 and TRBJ2-5; tentatively, D is TRBD1 (7 bases). The sequenced sample consisted of PBMCs. Here the CDR3 DNA reads TGCGCCAGCAGCTTCACGGGGGACAGTCAAGAGACCCAGTACTTC. Translating it yields CASSFTGDSQETQYF.